A selection of T cell receptor beta chains follows, all from one sample in a study of T cells in localized non-small cell lung cancer. The table came from immunoSEQ multiplex PCR; TCRdb's copy has only in-frame clones and leaves some out. The table lists tens of thousands of clones, less than 90% of them singletons, with 21% in the top ten. Specimen: peripheral blood, collected before any cancer treatment. These receptors were taken from an older male donor with stage III squamous cell lung carcinoma. Both conserved end residues are part of each CDR3. The order of the fields is J gene, D gene, clone size, V gene, CDR3 DNA, CDR3 protein. A D gene is named only where the DNA matches it firmly. Rows may omit the clone size; those that give it use once, few, many or a size class.

TRBJ1-5,NA,NA,TRBV6-1,TGTGCCAGCAGTGCCCCTCTCCCCAGGGGACACAATCAGCCCCAGCATTTT,CASSAPLPRGHNQPQHF
TRBJ2-2,NA,NA,TRBV4-1,TGCGCCAGCAGCCAAGCGTGGGGCAACACCGGGGAGCTGTTTTTT,CASSQAWGNTGELFF
TRBJ2-4,NA,NA,TRBV30,TGTGCCTGGAGTACCGGGACCCCTTGGACATTTCAGTACTTC,CAWSTGTPWTFQYF
TRBJ1-2,NA,NA,TRBV28,TGTGCCAGCAGTCCGCTCGACAGCGCAAACTATGGCTACACCTTC,CASSPLDSANYGYTF
TRBJ2-3,TRBD2,NA,TRBV29-1,TGCAGCGTTGAAGTGGGACTAGCAGGGAGCACAGATACGCAGTATTTT,CSVEVGLAGSTDTQYF
TRBJ2-3,TRBD2,once,TRBV7-6,TGTGCCAGCTCTATTGGACTAGCGGGCAAGGAGGCGCAGTATTTT,CASSIGLAGKEAQYF
TRBJ2-5,NA,NA,TRBV11-2,TGTGCCAGCAGCTTAGGGGCGAGAAGGCAAGAGACCCAGTACTTC,CASSLGARRQETQYF
TRBJ2-1,TRBD2,NA,TRBV7-6,TGTGCCAGCAGCCTACGGACTAGCGGGGGACGTTACAATGAGCAGTTCTTC,CASSLRTSGGRYNEQFF
TRBJ2-3,TRBD1,NA,TRBV29-1,TGCAGCGTCGATTTCCGGGACAGGGGAAAGCCAGATACGCAGTATTTT,CSVDFRDRGKPDTQYF
TRBJ1-5,NA,NA,TRBV6-6,TGTGCCAGCAGGGACGAGAATAGCAATCAGCCCCAGCATTTT,CASRDENSNQPQHF
TRBJ2-4,NA,NA,TRBV11-2,TGTGCCAGCAGCTTAGGGAGGGGGCAAGCCAAAAACATTCAGTACTTC,CASSLGRGQAKNIQYF
TRBJ2-7,NA,NA,TRBV5-6,TGTGCCAGCAGCTTGGGTGGTCGGGTCGAGCAGTACTTC,CASSLGGRVEQYF
TRBJ2-6,NA,NA,TRBV28,TGTGCCAGCAGTTTCCGCTCTGGGGCCAACGTCCTGACTTTC,CASSFRSGANVLTF
TRBJ1-2,NA,NA,TRBV19,TGTGCCAGTAGTATAGTTGGACGGACCTATGGCTACACCTTC,CASSIVGRTYGYTF
TRBJ1-6,TRBD1,NA,TRBV6-6,TGTGCCACCTTCGACAGGGGGAAATCACCCCTCCACTTT,CATFDRGKSPLHF
TRBJ2-1,NA,NA,TRBV10-1,TGCGCCAGCAGCGCCTCAGCGGGCCCCTTAAATGAGCAGTTCTTC,CASSASAGPLNEQFF
TRBJ2-3,NA,NA,TRBV29-1,TGCAGCGTCCTGCCGGTGGGTTCGATGGGAGTGTCTAGCACAGATACGCAGTATTTT,CSVLPVGSMGVSSTDTQYF
TRBJ2-1,TRBD2,NA,TRBV7-3,TGTGCCAGCAGCAGGACTAGCGGGGGGGCCAAGAATGAGCAGTTCTTC,CASSRTSGGAKNEQFF
TRBJ2-1,TRBD2,NA,TRBV29-1,TGCAGCGCCTTCTCCTGGACTAGCGGGGGATCCAATGAGCAGTTCTTC,CSAFSWTSGGSNEQFF
TRBJ2-3,TRBD2,NA,TRBV19,TGTGCCAGTAGTATGTTTCCCGGGGGGGCAGATACGCAGTATTTT,CASSMFPGGADTQYF
TRBJ2-6,NA,NA,TRBV1,TGCACCAGCAGCCATGGTGAGCGGGTACACTCTGGGGCCAACGTCCTGACTTTC,CTSSHGERVHSGANVLTF
TRBJ2-1,TRBD1,once,TRBV10-1,TGCGCCAGCAGTGTAGAGGGACAGGGGGGGTTCTTC,CASSVEGQGGFF
TRBJ2-3,NA,NA,TRBV7-2,TGTGCCAGCAGCTTAATTATCGGGGGACCCTCAGATACGCAGTATTTT,CASSLIIGGPSDTQYF
TRBJ2-7,TRBD1,once,TRBV7-2,TGTGCCAGCAGCTTATCCCCCTCGGACAGGGCTTCCTTCTACGAGCAGTACTTC,CASSLSPSDRASFYEQYF
TRBJ1-2,TRBD1,NA,TRBV7-9,TGTGCCAGCAGCCAGGGGGACAGCTATGGCTACACCTTC,CASSQGDSYGYTF
TRBJ2-7,NA,NA,TRBV2,TGTGCCAGCAAGTCAGGGGCCTCCTACGAGCAGTACTTC,CASKSGASYEQYF
TRBJ1-6,NA,NA,TRBV2,TGTGCCAGCAGTTCACCCGCTGGACCGGGGATCGGCTCACCCCTCCACTTT,CASSSPAGPGIGSPLHF
TRBJ2-3,TRBD2,NA,TRBV9,TGTGCCAGCAGCGAAGGCCCTGGACTAGCGGGGGTCGGAGATACGCAGTATTTT,CASSEGPGLAGVGDTQYF
TRBJ2-2,TRBD1,NA,TRBV5-1,TGCGCCAGCAGCTTGGGGACAGGGGGCAACACCGGGGAGCTGTTTTTT,CASSLGTGGNTGELFF
TRBJ1-2,NA,once,TRBV30,TGTGCCTGGAGTAAGGACTATGGCTACACCTTC,CAWSKDYGYTF
TRBJ2-3,TRBD2,once,TRBV10-3,TGTGCCATCACCCCTGGGACTAGCGGGGGACCAGATACGCAGTATTTT,CAITPGTSGGPDTQYF
TRBJ1-2,TRBD1,NA,TRBV28,TGTGCCAGCAGTTTAAGACAGGGAGGCTACACCTTC,CASSLRQGGYTF
TRBJ2-1,NA,NA,TRBV6-6,NA,CASSSSSGDHNEQFF
TRBJ2-2,NA,once,TRBV30,TGTGCCTGGAGTGTATCAAACACCGGGGAGCTGTTTTTT,CAWSVSNTGELFF
TRBJ2-5,TRBD1,NA,TRBV5-1,TGCGCCAGCAGCACACCCGGGACAGTCCGTCAAGAGACCCAGTACTTC,CASSTPGTVRQETQYF
TRBJ2-2,TRBD1,NA,TRBV19,TGTGCCAGTCGGGGTACAGGGGTGGACACCGGGGAGCTGTTTTTT,CASRGTGVDTGELFF
TRBJ1-3,NA,NA,TRBV5-5,TGTGCCAGCAGCTTGGTCGGAAACACCATATATTTT,CASSLVGNTIYF
TRBJ2-3,NA,NA,TRBV19,TGTGCCACAGGAGGGGGGAGCACAGATACGCAGTATTTT,CATGGGSTDTQYF
TRBJ2-5,NA,NA,TRBV7-2,TGTGCCAGCAGCTTAGCGGGGGGGCTGGAGACCCAGTACTTC,CASSLAGGLETQYF
TRBJ1-4,NA,NA,TRBV9,TGTGCCAGCAGCGTAGATGACAGAAATGAAAAACTGTTTTTT,CASSVDDRNEKLFF
TRBJ2-3,TRBD2,NA,TRBV2,TGTGCCACCGAAGACCCCTTACTAGCGGGGTTTTCAGATACGCAGTATTTT,CATEDPLLAGFSDTQYF
TRBJ1-6,TRBD1,NA,TRBV6-5,TGTGCCAGCCGGGACAGGGAAAGTTTTTCACCCCTCCACTTT,CASRDRESFSPLHF
TRBJ2-5,NA,NA,TRBV6-4,TGTGCCAGCAGGACCCCGTGGGGGGAAGAGACCCAGTACTTC,CASRTPWGEETQYF
TRBJ1-4,TRBD1,NA,TRBV5-1,TGCGCCAGCAGCCCCCAGGGGGCGAACGAAAAACTGTTTTTT,CASSPQGANEKLFF
TRBJ2-3,TRBD2,NA,TRBV7-7,TGTGCTAGCAGTCCTGGACTAGCGGGAGATACGCAGTATTTT,CASSPGLAGDTQYF
TRBJ2-7,TRBD1,NA,TRBV19,TGTGCCAGTAGGAGGGCCGGGACAGGCGAGCAGTACTTC,CASRRAGTGEQYF